This TCR beta chain was recorded in a study of post-analysis software for immune sequencing data. This clonotype turned up a few times. The antigen remains unidentified. This CDR3 is 16 amino acids long. V was pared by 0 bases and J by 4 bases, with 7 bases of the junction left unmatched. CDR1 is SGHRS, CDR2 YFSETQ, per germline. Study observations and caveats: Compared with controls, patients had more of roughly 5 TRBV segments, including TRBV5-6, TRBV5-1 and TRBV20-1. Under the F measure, samples that were prepared in one batch clustered strongly together. The normalized Chao1 diversity of multiple sclerosis patients was significantly lower than that of controls.

Libraries were made from TCR beta cDNA, and they carried unique molecular identifiers. T cells numbering roughly 1 to 10 million yielded cDNA molecules that totaled roughly 500,000. MiXCR was run by TCRdb on the PCR reads, yielding one entry per CDR3 protein. Counted here are about 500,000 distinct CDR3 sequences, roughly 45% occurring once; the ten biggest clones make up roughly an eighth. The sample consisted of blood. This sequence joins TRBV5-1 and TRBJ2-7; 10 bases align to TRBD1. This receptor was identified in a girl aged 10 to 17 with multiple sclerosis. The CDR3 region is CASSLASGTGDYEQYF. The CDR3 DNA sequence: TGCGCCAGCAGCTTGGCCTCCGGGACAGGGGATTACGAGCAGTACTTC.